These T cell receptor beta chains were read from a single sample in a study of CD8+ T cells in alopecia areata. Sequencing used immunoSEQ multiplex PCR; TCRdb keeps in-frame clones, though not all of them. The sample gives about 250,000 clones, roughly two thirds of which show up once; 0.95% to 1.5% is in the top ten. The source was CD4+ T cells sorted from blood, collected at week 0. All receptors derive from a human donor with alopecia areata. Each CDR3 is given with its conserved first and last residue. A D gene is named only where the DNA matches it firmly. The listing skips clone size in some rows; elsewhere it reads once, few, many or a size class.

clone_size	d_call	v_call	j_call	cdr3_aa	cdr3_nt
NA	NA	TRBV7-2	TRBJ1-1	CASSFRDVKNTEAFF	TGTGCCAGCAGCTTCCGGGACGTTAAGAACACTGAAGCTTTCTTT
NA	NA	TRBV9	TRBJ2-2	CASSHVASASGELFF	TGTGCCAGCAGCCACGTAGCAAGCGCGTCCGGGGAGCTGTTTTTT
NA	TRBD1	TRBV6-5	TRBJ1-2	CASTLRQGVRGYTF	TGTGCCAGCACCCTGCGACAGGGGGTACGGGGCTACACCTTC
NA	NA	TRBV30	TRBJ1-1	CAWTGGWNTEAFF	TGTGCCTGGACTGGGGGATGGAACACTGAAGCTTTCTTT
once	NA	TRBV5-1	TRBJ2-7	CASSPLPKPTAYEQYF	TGCGCCAGCAGCCCCTTGCCCAAGCCGACGGCCTACGAGCAGTACTTC
NA	NA	TRBV6-6	TRBJ2-1	CASSYRVEQFF	TGTGCCAGCAGTTACAGGGTTGAGCAGTTCTTC
NA	NA	TRBV7-2	TRBJ2-5	CASSFGGGETQYF	TGTGCCAGCAGCTTCGGGGGCGGGGAGACCCAGTACTTC
few	TRBD2	TRBV7-9	TRBJ2-1	CASSFSASGGASEQFF	TGTGCCAGCAGCTTCTCGGCTAGCGGGGGGGCATCCGAGCAGTTCTTC
few	NA	TRBV2	TRBJ2-1	CASSDLAWRSYNEQFF	TGTGCCAGCAGTGATCTAGCGTGGAGGTCGTACAATGAGCAGTTCTTC
few	TRBD1	TRBV5-1	TRBJ1-5	CASSSGTGSNQPQHF	TGCGCCAGCAGCTCCGGGACAGGGAGCAATCAGCCCCAGCATTTT
NA	NA	TRBV12-5	TRBJ2-3	CASGLSGDPRYF	TGTGCTAGTGGTTTGTCCGGGGACCCCAGGTATTTT
few	TRBD2	TRBV23-1	TRBJ2-1	CASSQWLETSGGQNEQFF	TGCGCCAGCAGTCAATGGTTGGAGACTAGCGGGGGTCAAAATGAGCAGTTCTTC
many	TRBD2	TRBV19	TRBJ2-5	CATGTSKETQYF	TGTGCCACCGGGACTAGCAAAGAGACCCAGTACTTC
NA	NA	TRBV15	TRBJ2-6	CATSRERRSGANVLTF	TGTGCCACCAGCAGAGAGAGGCGCTCTGGGGCCAACGTCCTGACTTTC
NA	NA	TRBV29-1	TRBJ2-1	CSVNRGYNEQFF	TGCAGCGTTAATAGGGGGTACAATGAGCAGTTCTTC
NA	NA	TRBV30	TRBJ1-6	CAWTGVRSPLHF	TGTGCCTGGACAGGGGTGCGTTCACCCCTCCACTTT
NA	TRBD2	TRBV5-6	TRBJ2-1	CASSTGTSGAYEQFF	TGTGCCAGCAGCACAGGGACTAGCGGGGCCTATGAGCAGTTCTTC
NA	TRBD1	TRBV4-1	TRBJ2-1	CASSWTGTGNEQFF	TGCGCCAGCAGCTGGACAGGGACGGGGAATGAGCAGTTCTTC
NA	NA	TRBV5-6	TRBJ2-5	CASSFHDLTPRETQYF	TGTGCCAGCAGTTTTCACGACTTAACACCAAGGGAGACCCAGTACTTC
NA	TRBD1	TRBV2	TRBJ2-5	CASSEGQLQETQYF	TGTGCCAGCAGTGAGGGACAGTTACAAGAGACCCAGTACTTC
NA	TRBD1	TRBV7-9	TRBJ2-2	CASSPRAGGTRTGELFF	TGTGCCAGCAGCCCCCGGGCAGGGGGAACTAGGACCGGGGAGCTGTTTTTT
NA	NA	TRBV29-1	TRBJ1-2	CSVPWVGQDGYTF	TGCAGCGTCCCCTGGGTGGGGCAGGATGGCTACACCTTC
NA	NA	TRBV30	TRBJ1-2	CAWSVRGPNGYTF	TGTGCCTGGAGTGTTCGGGGGCCGAATGGCTACACCTTC
NA	NA	TRBV5-1	TRBJ2-5	CASSLSGVETQYF	TGCGCCAGCAGCTTGTCAGGGGTGGAGACCCAGTACTTC
NA	TRBD2	TRBV18	TRBJ2-7	CASSPLAGVPYEQYF	TGTGCCAGCTCACCACTAGCGGGGGTCCCCTACGAGCAGTACTTC
NA	NA	TRBV25-1	TRBJ2-7	CASSLSWSYEQYF	TGTGCCAGCAGTCTTTCCTGGTCCTACGAGCAGTACTTC